Below are 19 T cell receptor beta chains sequenced from a single sample in a study of cytomegalovirus exposure and HLA in healthy donors. This PCR relied on a set of 60 Vbeta primers and 13 Jbeta primers. Sequencing used immunoSEQ multiplex PCR; TCRdb keeps in-frame clones, though not all of them. The profile shows around 130,000 clones, 83% of them singletons. Sequences were obtained from PBMCs. The receptor set was obtained from a girl aged 2-10 years in good health and CMV-seronegative.

The chain is built from TRBV9 and TRBJ1-1; D might be TRBD1 (6 bases). CDR1 SGDLS and CDR2 YYNGEE come from the germline V gene. Trimming left V 0 bases short and J 4 bases short, with 13 bases between. The CDR3 is made up of 15 amino acids. Here the CDR3 reads CASSVVRGAGTEAFF. The CDR3 DNA reads TGTGCCAGCAGCGTAGTTCGGGGGGCAGGCACTGAAGCTTTCTTT.

This clone was counted a single time. The chain links TRBV27 to TRBJ2-2; possibly TRBD2 for D (6 bases). Trimming removed 6 bases at V and 2 bases at J, with 13 bases between. This CDR3 is 15 amino acids long. Germline V gene sequence: CDR1 MNHEY, CDR2 SMNVEV (reference sequence). CDR3 residues: CASSGGLLNTGELFF. The CDR3 DNA reads TGTGCCAGCAGCGGGGGACTCCTAAACACCGGGGAGCTGTTTTTT.

This rearrangement joins TRBV30 to TRBJ1-1; D unresolved. The CDR3 is made up of 16 amino acids. Germline CDR1 reads GTSNPN; CDR2 reads SVGIG (reference sequence). The V end lost 0 bases, the J end lost 0 bases, and 14 bases lay between the germline ends. CDR3 nucleotides: TGTGCCTGGAGTGTCGGTGCGGAAATCATGAACACTGAAGCTTTCTTT. Translating gives CAWSVGAEIMNTEAFF. The full variable domain, completed using reference TRBV30 and TRBJ1-1, is SQTIHQWPATLVQPVGSPLSLECTVEGTSNPNLYWYRQAAGRGLQLLFYSVGIGQISSEVPQNLSASRPQDRQFILSSKKLLLSDSGFYLCAWSVGAEIMNTEAFFGQGTRLTVV.

The chain links TRBV27 to TRBJ1-5, with D possibly TRBD1 on 6 matching bases. The CDR3 is 15 residues long. The V end was cut by 3 bases, the J end by 1 base, with 10 bases between. Germline V gives CDR1 MNHEY, CDR2 SMNVEV (reference sequence). CDR3 sequence reads: CASSFTRGSNQPQHF. The CDR3 coding sequence is TGTGCCAGCAGTTTCACCAGGGGAAGCAATCAGCCCCAGCATTTT.

The J gene is TRBJ2-2, the V gene TRBV5-1; possibly TRBD2 for D (6 bases). The CDR3 is 16 residues long. In germline, CDR1 is SGHRS, CDR2 YFSETQ. The V end was cut by 2 bases, the J end by 4 bases, with 15 bases between. CDR3 sequence (DNA): TGCGCCAGCAGCTTTACGGAGGGCCGGGGCACCGGGGAGCTGTTTTTT. Amino acids: CASSFTEGRGTGELFF.

The chain uses TRBV14 and TRBJ2-1; D may be TRBD1 (6 bases). From germline, CDR1 is SGHDN and CDR2 FVKESK. Trimming shortened V by 6 bases and J by 3 bases, and 18 bases separated the two germline ends. The CDR3 sequence is 16 residues long. CDR3: CASRTGAVEFYNEQFF. The CDR3 DNA sequence: TGTGCCAGCAGGACAGGAGCAGTTGAGTTCTACAATGAGCAGTTCTTC.

The gene calls are TRBV5-1 and TRBJ1-5; D might be TRBD1 (5 bases). The CDR3 is 15 amino acids. The germline V and J ends were trimmed by 4 bases and 1 base, with 12 bases remaining between them. Looked up from germline, CDR1 is SGHRS and CDR2 is YFSETQ. The CDR3 nucleotides are TGCGCCAGCAGCGTTCAGGGCGGCAGCAATCAGCCCCAGCATTTT. This gives the protein CASSVQGGSNQPQHF.

The chain is built from TRBV9 and TRBJ1-1; D possibly corresponds to TRBD1 (5 bases). V was shortened by 0 bases and J by 7 bases, with 13 bases between the two germline ends. The CDR3 is made up of 14 amino acids. In germline, CDR1 is SGDLS, CDR2 YYNGEE. The CDR3 loop is CASSVVPQGNEAFF. The CDR3 nucleotides read TGTGCCAGCAGCGTAGTGCCCCAGGGTAATGAAGCTTTCTTT.

V gene TRBV5-6 combines with J gene TRBJ2-1, with TRBD2 identical over 8 bases. The length of the CDR3 is 17 residues. Germline CDR1 SGHDT, CDR2 YYEEEE. The junction had 15 bases not matched to a gene; V was cut back by 1 base and J by 9 bases. The CDR3 spells CASSLYVQAGGHGEQFF. The CDR3 nucleotides are TGTGCCAGCAGCTTGTACGTTCAGGCGGGGGGACACGGTGAGCAGTTCTTC.

The chain uses TRBV6-5 and TRBJ2-3; TRBD2 is a possible D gene (5 bases). The V gene lost 0 bases and the J gene lost 0 bases, with 10 bases spanning the gap. In germline, CDR1 is MNHEY, CDR2 SVGAGI. The CDR3 covers 16 residues. CDR3 bases: TGTGCCAGCAGTTACTCGATAGCGCCTAGCACAGATACGCAGTATTTT. This encodes CASSYSIAPSTDTQYF.

The chain combines TRBV28 with TRBJ2-7; the match to TRBD2 covers 7 bases. The germline V gene has CDR1 MDHEN and CDR2 SYDVKM. CDR3 length: 18 residues. Germline trimming cut 2 bases from V and 2 bases from J; bases unmatched to any gene: 15. CDR3 DNA: TGTGCCAGCAGTTTACCCTCCAGGTCCAGGGACTATACCTACGAGCAGTACTTC. It codes for CASSLPSRSRDYTYEQYF.

CDR3 residues: CASSLGGSADTQYF. DNA of the CDR3: TGCGCCAGCAGCTTGGGAGGCTCCGCAGATACGCAGTATTTT. This rearrangement joins TRBV5-1 to TRBJ2-3; D is ambiguous. V was cut by 0 bases and J by 4 bases, with 9 bases left in between. This CDR3 contains 14 residues. The germline gives CDR1 SGHRS, CDR2 YFSETQ.

The chain uses TRBV6-4 and TRBJ2-3; 11 bases map to TRBD2. Germline assignment: CDR1 MRHNA and CDR2 SNTAGT. The V and J ends lost 6 bases and 4 bases, in that order; junction bases with no gene match: 6. The CDR3 is 15 amino acids. The CDR3 is CASSVAGGPADTQYF. CDR3 in DNA: TGTGCCAGCAGCGTAGCGGGGGGGCCTGCAGATACGCAGTATTTT.

V usage is TRBV29-1 and J usage is TRBJ2-1, with D tentatively TRBD2 (5 bases). V was pared by 8 bases and J by 6 bases, with 29 bases between. The CDR3 runs to 17 residues. Germline-derived CDR1 and CDR2 are SQVTM and ANQGSEA. CDR3 in DNA: TGCAGCCCTTACCGGATCGGTCCCGGAGGCCCGGGCAATGAGCAGTTCTTC. Its translation is CSPYRIGPGGPGNEQFF.

CDR3 residues: CASRGLSTDTQYF. CDR3 DNA sequence: TGTGCCAGCAGGGGACTATCCACAGATACGCAGTATTTT. V and J are TRBV25-1 and TRBJ2-3, with 7 bases that match TRBD2. Germline V gene sequence: CDR1 MGHDK, CDR2 SYGVNS. The J segment lost 2 bases and the V segment lost 6 bases, leaving 2 bases of the junction unmatched. This CDR3 is built from 13 residues. Full variable domain (remainder filled in from reference TRBV25-1 and TRBJ2-3): EADIYQTPRYLVIGTGKKITLECSQTMGHDKMYWYQQDPGMELHLIHYSYGVNSTEKGDLSSESTVSRIRTEHFPLTLESARPSHTSQYLCASRGLSTDTQYFGPGTRLTVL.

In DNA, the CDR3 is TGTGCCAGCAGCTCCGGTCCGGGACAGGGGTCACAGCGGGCCTACGAGCAGTACTTC. Translating it yields CASSSGPGQGSQRAYEQYF. The rearrangement links TRBV7-2 to TRBJ2-5; 10 bases agree with TRBD1. Gene TRBJ2-7 matches the end of the DNA better, so the J call may be wrong. The CDR3 is 19 amino acids. From germline, CDR1 is SGHTA and CDR2 FQGNSA.

This chain joins TRBV9 and TRBJ1-3, with D unresolved. V was shortened by 0 bases and J by 0 bases, with 7 bases between the two germline ends. Germline V gene lookup returns CDR1 SGDLS and CDR2 YYNGEE. The CDR3 runs to 15 residues. The CDR3 nucleotides are TGTGCCAGCAGCGTAGGGGCAGCCTCTGGAAACACCATATATTTT. This codes for CASSVGAASGNTIYF.

The chain joins TRBV28 to TRBJ2-5; tentatively, D is TRBD2 (5 bases). Germline loops: CDR1 MDHEN, CDR2 SYDVKM. This CDR3 has 16 amino acids. V gave up 2 bases and J gave up 5 bases, with 18 bases separating them. CDR3 DNA sequence: TGTGCCAGCAGTTTAAGATCCTGGGGTCGAGGGGAGACCCAGTACTTC. Translating it yields CASSLRSWGRGETQYF.

The chain joins TRBV27 to TRBJ1-5, with unresolved D. V shed 2 bases and J shed 3 bases, with 11 bases lying between them. In germline, CDR1 is MNHEY, CDR2 SMNVEV (reference sequence). CDR3 length equals 15 residues. The CDR3 reads CASSLGSEDNQPQHF. The CDR3 DNA follows: TGTGCCAGCAGTTTAGGCAGTGAGGACAATCAGCCCCAGCATTTT.